One sample yielded the 24 T cell receptor beta chains listed below, sequenced in a study of Ad26.COV2.S vaccination and SARS-CoV-2 variants. Only in-frame clones appear in the TCRdb table, and some are missing; sequencing was by immunoSEQ multiplex PCR. Here the sample spans around 400,000 clones, around 89% being singletons. The treatment was: around 19 received Ad26.COV2.S at low or high dose, single or two shots; roughly 5 received placebo; per-sample allocation not given. The study sampled participants on day 63 after the first vaccine or placebo injection. Sequencing used peripheral blood, obtained in a trial of Ad26.COV2.S vaccine versus placebo. Receptor source: a person between 18 and 65 years old who received the Ad26.COV2.S COVID-19 vaccine or a placebo.

The chain joins TRBV20-1 to TRBJ2-7; 8 bases are a match to TRBD1. CDR1 DFQATT and CDR2 SNEGSKA come from the germline V gene (reference sequence). The CDR3 extends over 13 amino acids. J gave up 4 bases and V 3 bases, and 5 bases lay outside the gene matches. The CDR3 DNA reads TGCAGTGCTAGTCAGGGGGCTAGGTACGAGCAGTACTTC. Its translation: CSASQGARYEQYF.

V usage is TRBV7-8 and J usage is TRBJ2-6; the match to TRBD1 covers 11 bases. With V trimmed by 1 base and J by 2 bases, 4 bases remained unmatched. This CDR3 has 18 amino acids. Germline lookup yields CDR1 SGHVS and CDR2 FQNEAQ. DNA of the CDR3: TGTGCCAGCAGCTTAGGTTGGACAGGGGGCGCTGGGGCCAACGTCCTGACTTTC. This codes for CASSLGWTGGAGANVLTF.

The J gene is TRBJ2-2, the V gene TRBV5-5; 10 bases are shared with TRBD2. The CDR3 length is 17 residues. Losses at the gene ends were 5 bases for V and 5 bases for J; bases not matched to a gene: 12. Per germline, CDR1 SGHKS and CDR2 YYEKEE (reference sequence). The CDR3 sequence is CASSFTPGLARTGELFF. Here the CDR3 DNA reads TGTGCCAGCAGTTTTACACCGGGACTAGCGAGAACCGGGGAGCTGTTTTTT.

The genes are TRBV12-3 or TRBV12-4 and TRBJ2-7; unclear D gene. V dropped 6 bases and J dropped 2 bases, with 5 bases sitting between them. This CDR3 has 11 residues. CDR3 amino acids: CASSTAYEQYF. In nucleotides, the CDR3 is TGTGCCAGCAGCACAGCCTACGAGCAGTACTTC.

The V gene is TRBV29-1, the J gene TRBJ2-1; D call uncertain. The CDR3 sequence is 15 residues long. Trimming took 0 bases from V and 4 from J, leaving 13 bases between them. CDR1 is SQVTM and CDR2 is ANQGSEA in the germline V gene. The CDR3 region has the DNA TGCAGCGTTGAAGATCTAACAGAGTTGTACAATGAGCAGTTCTTC. This gives the protein CSVEDLTELYNEQFF.

The chain employs TRBV4-3 and TRBJ2-3; 13 positions match TRBD2. This CDR3 contains 16 residues. The V gene's germline CDR1 is LGHNA and CDR2 YSLEER. J lost 4 bases, V lost 0 bases, and 1 base had no gene match. CDR3 amino acids: CASSQELAGGPDTQYF. CDR3 sequence (DNA): TGCGCCAGCAGCCAAGAACTAGCGGGAGGGCCAGATACGCAGTATTTT.

The V gene is TRBV6-2 or TRBV6-3, the J gene TRBJ2-2, with 10 bases lining up with TRBD2. Looked up from germline, CDR1 is MNHEY and CDR2 is SVGEGT. The CDR3 sequence is 17 residues long. Trimming cost V 4 bases and J 4 bases; bases outside gene matches: 9. In nucleotides, the CDR3 is TGTGCCAGCAGTTGCCTAGCGGGAGTCCGCTGCACCGGGGAGCTGTTTTTT. Translating gives CASSCLAGVRCTGELFF.

V usage is TRBV28 and J usage is TRBJ1-2, with 8 nucleotides matching TRBD1. Germline loops: CDR1 MDHEN, CDR2 SYDVKM. The CDR3 loop spans 12 amino acids. Trimming took 5 bases from V and 8 from J; bases not matched to a gene: 4. The CDR3 sequence: CASSPTGEGYTF. CDR3 nucleotide sequence: TGTGCCAGCAGTCCGACAGGGGAAGGCTACACCTTC.

The V gene is TRBV7-9, the J gene TRBJ1-4, with TRBD1 matching 9 bases. Germline CDR1 reads SEHNR; CDR2 reads FQNEAQ (reference sequence). The CDR3 has 15 amino acids. V lost 6 bases to trimming and J lost 4 bases; unmatched junction nucleotides: 6. The CDR3 loop reads CASSSPGQGNEKLFF. In DNA form, the CDR3 reads TGTGCCAGCAGTTCCCCGGGACAGGGTAATGAAAAACTGTTTTTT.

This chain joins TRBV28 and TRBJ1-2, with 12 bases lining up with TRBD1. With V trimmed by 5 bases and J by 7 bases, 8 bases remained unmatched. The length of the CDR3 is 15 residues. CDR1 is MDHEN, CDR2 SYDVKM, per germline. The CDR3 spells CASSPGTGGAFGYTF. CDR3 sequence (DNA): TGTGCCAGCAGTCCCGGGACAGGGGGCGCCTTTGGCTACACCTTC.

This sequence joins TRBV10-3 and TRBJ2-7; possibly TRBD2 for D (5 bases). The ends were cut back, 2 bases at V and 6 bases at J, with 14 bases in the middle. This CDR3 region has 14 residues. Germline CDR1 and CDR2: ENHRY and SYGVKD. CDR3 region: CAISEDSSLAEQYF. The CDR3 DNA reads TGTGCCATCAGTGAGGATTCTAGCTTGGCCGAGCAGTACTTC.

The rearrangement uses TRBV19 and TRBJ2-7; 7 bases align to TRBD1. The CDR3 length is 13 residues. Per germline, CDR1 LNHDA and CDR2 SQIVND (reference sequence). V lost 4 bases to trimming and J lost 3 bases; unmatched junction nucleotides: 3. CDR3 bases: TGTGCCAGTAGTACAGGGGGTTTCTACGAGCAGTACTTC. Its protein product is CASSTGGFYEQYF.

V is TRBV5-1 and J is TRBJ1-1; TRBD1 aligns across 8 bases. CDR1 and CDR2 (germline): SGHRS, YFSETQ. This CDR3 region has 15 residues. V lost 2 bases to trimming and J lost 1 base; unmatched junction nucleotides: 4. The CDR3 sequence: CASSLSGTGNTEAFF. CDR3 nucleotide sequence: TGCGCCAGCAGCTTATCCGGGACAGGGAACACTGAAGCTTTCTTT.

The chain links TRBV7-8 to TRBJ2-1; weak D call: TRBD2 (7 bases). The CDR3 is 16 amino acids. The V gene lost 5 bases and the J gene lost 5 bases, with 19 bases spanning the gap. Germline assignment: CDR1 SGHVS and CDR2 FQNEAQ. CDR3: CASSQRGPSGDNEQFF. The DNA of the CDR3 is TGTGCCAGCAGCCAACGGGGGCCTAGCGGAGACAATGAGCAGTTCTTC.

The chain uses TRBV28 and TRBJ2-3; D is undetermined. From germline, CDR1 is MDHEN and CDR2 SYDVKM. CDR3 size: 15 residues. Trimming removed 2 bases from V and 0 bases from J, with 9 bases in between. The CDR3 DNA is TGTGCCAGCAGTTTACCCGGTTCTAGCACAGATACGCAGTATTTT. Translation gives CASSLPGSSTDTQYF.

The chain has TRBV19 and TRBJ1-2; a possible D gene is TRBD1 (6 bases). Between the trimmed V and J ends, which lost 5 bases and 4 bases, there was a span of 23 bases. The CDR3 is made up of 17 amino acids. From germline, CDR1 is LNHDA and CDR2 SQIVND (reference sequence). The CDR3 region has the DNA TGTGCCAGTAGTGGTGGCCCCGGGGGGCATTCTCCCTATGGCTACACCTTC. Its translation: CASSGGPGGHSPYGYTF.

The genes are TRBV5-1 and TRBJ2-3, with 7 bases aligning to TRBD1. The CDR3 has 13 residues. The V gene's germline CDR1 is SGHRS and CDR2 YFSETQ. V gave up 7 bases and J gave up 1 base; unmatched junction bases: 3. As DNA, the CDR3 is TGCGCCAGCCGCACAGGGGGCACAGATACGCAGTATTTT. Protein: CASRTGGTDTQYF.

This clone has at least ten counts. The V call is TRBV5-5, the J call TRBJ2-2, with a possible D match to TRBD1 (6 bases). The CDR3 covers 18 residues. CDR1 and CDR2 (germline): SGHKS, YYEKEE (reference sequence). Trimming took off 4 bases at V and 6 bases at J, with 25 bases between the two ends. CDR3 DNA sequence: TGTGCCAGCAGCCAAAAGTCCCGGGACAAACCCTTGTCCGGGGAGCTGTTTTTT. Translating gives CASSQKSRDKPLSGELFF. The entire variable domain, with the rest obtained from reference TRBV5-5 and TRBJ2-2, is as follows: DAGVTQSPTHLIKTRGQQVTLRCSPISGHKSVSWYQQVLGQGPQFIFQYYEKEERGRGNFPDRFSARQFPNYSSELNVNALLLGDSALYLCASSQKSRDKPLSGELFFGEGSRLTVL.

The V and J genes are TRBV28 and TRBJ1-2; 7 positions agree with TRBD1. The germline V gene has CDR1 MDHEN and CDR2 SYDVKM. This CDR3 is 14 amino acids long. J was trimmed by 4 bases and V by 1 base; bases with no gene match: 3. DNA for the CDR3: TGTGCCAGCAGTTTATTACAGGGGTTCTATGGCTACACCTTC. Its translation: CASSLLQGFYGYTF.

The rearrangement uses TRBV20-1 and TRBJ2-7; 11 bases align to TRBD2. The CDR3 is 14 residues long. Trimming cost V 3 bases and J 2 bases; bases outside gene matches: 3. Germline CDR1 and CDR2: DFQATT and SNEGSKA (reference sequence). This CDR3 is CSASPGLAAYEQYF. The CDR3 nucleotides are TGCAGTGCTAGTCCGGGACTAGCGGCCTACGAGCAGTACTTC.

The V call is TRBV9, the J call TRBJ1-2; tentative D call: TRBD1 (5 bases). From germline, CDR1 is SGDLS and CDR2 YYNGEE. Deletions cut 6 bases from V and 0 bases from J, with 12 bases between. This CDR3 has 14 residues. Here the CDR3 DNA reads TGTGCCAGCACCGCGGACACTGCTAACTATGGCTACACCTTC. Protein: CASTADTANYGYTF.

The chain couples TRBV6-1 to TRBJ1-1; D remains unclear. The germline CDR1 and CDR2 sequences are MNHNS and SASEGT. The V end was cut by 0 bases, the J end by 6 bases, with 14 bases between. This CDR3 is built from 15 residues. The CDR3 region is CASSEARGPGAEAFF. CDR3 nucleotides: TGTGCCAGCAGTGAAGCACGAGGGCCCGGGGCTGAAGCTTTCTTT.

V and J are TRBV6-5 and TRBJ1-4, with 9 bases fitting TRBD1. This CDR3 region has 15 residues. V shed 5 bases and J 5 bases; nucleotides not matched to a gene: 6. Germline CDR1 MNHEY, CDR2 SVGAGI. The DNA of the CDR3 is TGTGCCAGCAGTCCCTGGGACAGGGTAAATGAAAAACTGTTTTTT. Amino acid sequence: CASSPWDRVNEKLFF.

The chain employs TRBV4-1 and TRBJ2-7; TRBD1 agrees at 7 bases. The CDR3 is 15 residues long. CDR1 MGHRA and CDR2 YSYEKL come from the germline V gene. Trimming took 3 bases from V and 2 from J; bases not matched to a gene: 7. The chain's CDR3 is CASSHRQGQTYEQYF. Written as DNA, the CDR3 is TGCGCCAGCAGCCACAGACAGGGTCAGACCTACGAGCAGTACTTC.